The rows below give T cell receptor beta chains drawn from one sample of a study of T cell responses to AZD1222 COVID-19 vaccine. The repertoire was sequenced with immunoSEQ multiplex PCR; TCRdb's copy has only in-frame clones and lacks some. The repertoire holds around 130,000 clones, about 93% seen once, with about 5% in the top ten. The sequencing used peripheral blood, collected on day 0 of AZD1222 vaccination. Source of these receptors: an adult in good health. The CDR3 runs from the conserved cysteine through the conserved F or W. The D gene is left open where the match is weak. Expanded clones get a size class; other rows say once, few or many, or leave the size out.

CDR3aa	CDR3nt	v_gene	j_gene	d_gene	abundance
CASTRAGGRTGELFF	TGTGCCAGCACGAGGGCAGGGGGCCGCACCGGGGAGCTGTTTTTT	TRBV3-1/TRBV3-2	TRBJ2-2	TRBD1	NA
CASSFVSYEQYF	TGTGCCAGCAGCTTTGTCTCCTACGAGCAGTACTTC	TRBV7-9	TRBJ2-7	NA	NA
CASSPTGGRALYEQYF	TGTGCCAGCAGCCCGACTGGCGGGAGGGCCCTATACGAGCAGTACTTC	TRBV5-4	TRBJ2-7	TRBD2	NA
CASSLDLSGGDTIYF	TGTGCCAGCAGCTTAGATCTGTCAGGGGGGGACACCATATATTTT	TRBV11-2	TRBJ1-3	TRBD1	NA
CASSPGGYLGKKLFF	TGTGCCAGCAGCCCTGGGGGTTATTTGGGGAAAAAACTGTTTTTT	TRBV5-6	TRBJ1-4	NA	NA
CASSSGLAGDYNEQFF	TGTGCCAGCAGCTCGGGACTAGCGGGAGACTACAATGAGCAGTTCTTC	TRBV5-5	TRBJ2-1	TRBD2	NA
CSARLDEQFF	TGCAGTGCTAGGTTGGATGAGCAGTTCTTC	TRBV20-1	TRBJ2-1	NA	NA
CASSGAGSEQYF	TGCGCCAGCAGCGGGGCCGGGAGCGAGCAGTACTTC	TRBV5-1	TRBJ2-7	NA	NA
CASRTPGQGYEQYF	TGTGCCAGCAGGACCCCCGGACAGGGCTACGAGCAGTACTTC	TRBV27	TRBJ2-7	TRBD1	NA
CASSRGFPEEQYF	TGCGCCAGCAGCAGAGGGTTTCCAGAGGAGCAGTACTTC	TRBV5-1	TRBJ2-7	NA	NA
CAWSGDSYEQYF	TGTGCCTGGAGTGGGGACTCCTACGAGCAGTACTTC	TRBV30	TRBJ2-7	NA	NA
CAWSPWDSNQPQHF	TGTGCCTGGAGTCCGTGGGACAGCAATCAGCCCCAGCATTTT	TRBV30	TRBJ1-5	NA	NA
CASSRGANYGYTF	TGTGCCAGCAGTAGAGGGGCGAACTATGGCTACACCTTC	TRBV6-5	TRBJ1-2	NA	NA
CASSTQGQGSYEQYF	TGTGCCAGTAGTACGCAGGGACAGGGCTCCTACGAGCAGTACTTC	TRBV19	TRBJ2-7	TRBD1	NA
CASSQSLAVTDTQYF	TGTGCCAGCAGCCAATCTCTAGCGGTGACAGATACGCAGTATTTT	TRBV4-2	TRBJ2-3	TRBD2	NA
CASSLGGQSIYNEQFF	TGTGCCAGCAGCTTAGGCGGACAGAGCATCTACAATGAGCAGTTCTTC	TRBV11-2	TRBJ2-1	NA	NA
CASSEARNLGYTF	TGTGCCAGCAGTGAAGCGCGAAATCTCGGCTACACCTTC	TRBV6-1	TRBJ1-2	NA	NA
CASSFTGLAGSYNEQFF	TGTGCCAGCAGTTTCACCGGACTAGCGGGCTCCTACAATGAGCAGTTCTTC	TRBV27	TRBJ2-1	TRBD2	NA
CASNLAGGPIGELFF	TGTGCCAGCAACCTAGCGGGGGGGCCGATCGGGGAGCTGTTTTTT	TRBV5-6	TRBJ2-2	TRBD2	NA
CSVGHLNEQFF	TGCAGCGTTGGCCACCTAAATGAGCAGTTCTTC	TRBV29-1	TRBJ2-1	NA	NA
CASSSLQGNYGYTF	TGTGCCAGCAGCTCATTACAGGGGAACTATGGCTACACCTTC	TRBV5-5	TRBJ1-2	TRBD1	NA
CASRKRRKPYEQYF	TGTGCCAGCAGAAAACGGAGGAAGCCCTACGAGCAGTACTTC	TRBV7-8	TRBJ2-7	NA	NA
CASSESTNRGTGSNSPLHF	TGTGCCAGCAGTGAATCCACGAATCGGGGGACAGGGAGTAATTCACCCCTCCACTTT	TRBV6-1	TRBJ1-6	TRBD1	NA
CASSEYYSGEYTGELFF	TGTGCCAGCAGTGAATATTATTCGGGGGAATACACCGGGGAGCTGTTTTTT	TRBV25-1	TRBJ2-2	NA	NA
CASRQATNTEAFF	TGCGCCAGCAGACAAGCCACGAACACTGAAGCTTTCTTT	TRBV5-1	TRBJ1-1	NA	NA
CASSVTSFSQETQYF	TGTGCCAGCAGCGTCACTAGCTTCTCCCAAGAGACCCAGTACTTC	TRBV9	TRBJ2-5	NA	NA
CASSLGDKYEQYF	TGTGCCAGCAGCTTAGGGGACAAATACGAGCAGTACTTC	TRBV13	TRBJ2-7	NA	once
CARPEAFF	TGTGCCAGGCCTGAAGCTTTCTTT	TRBV27	TRBJ1-1	NA	once
CASSFTGSSPLHF	TGTGCCAGTAGCTTTACAGGGAGCTCACCCCTCCACTTT	TRBV19	TRBJ1-6	NA	NA
CASSLYRGSYEQYF	TGTGCCAGCAGTTTATACAGGGGTAGTTACGAGCAGTACTTC	TRBV27	TRBJ2-7	TRBD1	NA
CASSFTGGGYEQYF	TGTGCCAGCAGTTTTACAGGGGGAGGGTACGAGCAGTACTTC	TRBV28	TRBJ2-7	NA	once
CASSSKYLRKFF	TGTGCCAGCAGTTCAAAATACCTGCGGAAGTTCTTC	TRBV12-3/TRBV12-4	TRBJ2-1	NA	NA
CASSLPGPAGSPLHF	TGTGCCAGCAGCTTGCCAGGGCCAGCGGGGTCACCCCTCCACTTT	TRBV5-6	TRBJ1-6	NA	NA
CAWSVNPRQGREKLFF	TGTGCCTGGAGTGTAAACCCTAGACAGGGACGCGAAAAACTGTTTTTT	TRBV30	TRBJ1-4	TRBD1	NA
CASSLQGWNQPQHF	TGTGCCAGCAGCCTTCAGGGGTGGAATCAGCCCCAGCATTTT	TRBV7-2	TRBJ1-5	NA	NA
CASSLSDRGRNYGYTF	TGTGCCAGCAGCTTGTCGGACAGGGGAAGGAACTATGGCTACACCTTC	TRBV5-6	TRBJ1-2	TRBD1	NA
CATGEGGEQFF	TGTGCCACCGGAGAGGGGGGTGAGCAGTTCTTC	TRBV28	TRBJ2-1	NA	once